The 17 T cell receptor beta chains below come from one sample, sequenced in a study of Ad26.COV2.S vaccination and SARS-CoV-2 variants. Treatment indicated: around 19 received Ad26.COV2.S at low or high dose, single or two shots; about 5 received placebo; per-sample allocation not given. The samples date from day 63 after the first vaccine or placebo injection. This table comes from immunoSEQ multiplex PCR, and its TCRdb copy is limited to in-frame clones, with some not included. Of more than 300,000 clones listed, 65% to 90% are singletons. The sample consisted of peripheral blood, taken in a trial of Ad26.COV2.S vaccine versus placebo. These receptors were collected from a person between 18 and 60 years old who received the Ad26.COV2.S COVID-19 vaccine or a placebo.

This clone was recorded once. The V and J genes are TRBV4-3 and TRBJ2-1, with 7 nucleotides matching TRBD1. V shed 1 base, J shed 7 bases, and the junction held 16 bases outside the gene matches. Germline V gene sequence: CDR1 LGHNA, CDR2 YSLEER. This CDR3 has 18 amino acids. The CDR3 region has the DNA TGCGCCAGCAGCCAAGGTCTCCAGGTGACAGGGATGCTTAATGAGCAGTTCTTC. Amino acids: CASSQGLQVTGMLNEQFF.

In this sample, this clone turned up once. The chain is built from TRBV9 and TRBJ2-1; 10 bases are a match to TRBD2. This CDR3 region has 14 residues. V gave up 2 bases and J gave up 7 bases; unmatched junction bases: 3. The germline CDR1 and CDR2 sequences are SGDLS and YYNGEE. The CDR3 bases are TGTGCCAGCAGCGTGTCTAGCGGGAGTAATGAGCAGTTCTTC. It yields the protein CASSVSSGSNEQFF.

This chain links TRBV9 with TRBJ1-4; no reliable D call. The CDR3 loop spans 14 amino acids. Between the trimmed V and J ends, which lost 3 bases and 0 bases, there was a span of 6 bases. Germline V CDR1 and CDR2: SGDLS, YYNGEE. This CDR3 is CASSAETTNEKLFF. CDR3 nucleotide sequence: TGTGCCAGCAGCGCTGAGACAACTAATGAAAAACTGTTTTTT.

This chain connects TRBV9 to TRBJ2-7; D may correspond to TRBD1 or TRBD2 (5 bases each). The V end was cut by 3 bases, the J end by 3 bases, with 22 bases between. The CDR3 loop spans 17 amino acids. Germline CDR1 reads SGDLS; CDR2 reads YYNGEE. CDR3 in amino acids: CASSAGSRGTTLYEQYF. Written as DNA, the CDR3 is TGTGCCAGCAGCGCCGGGTCACGTGGGACCACGCTCTACGAGCAGTACTTC.

The chain combines TRBV21-1 with TRBJ2-3; the table gives TRBD2 as D, unverified against the DNA. TRBV21-1 is a pseudogene segment. CDR3 length equals 12 residues. CDR3 sequence: CASSSPGGTQYF. CDR3 nucleotide sequence: TGTGCCAGCAGCAGTCCGGGGGGTACGCAGTATTTT.

This chain joins TRBV5-1 and TRBJ2-4, with TRBD1 as a possible D gene (6 bases). The CDR3 consists of 14 residues. CDR1 and CDR2 from the germline V gene are SGHRS and YFSETQ. V was cut by 5 bases and J by 2 bases, with 11 bases left in between. The CDR3 coding sequence is TGCGCCAGCAGGACAGGAACCACCAAAAACATTCAGTACTTC. Its translation is CASRTGTTKNIQYF.

The chain combines TRBV3-1 (or the pseudogene TRBV3-2) with TRBJ1-5, with TRBD1 identical over 8 bases. The germline gives CDR1 LGHDT, CDR2 YNNKEL (reference sequence). V was pared by 1 base and J by 2 bases, with 7 bases of the junction left unmatched. The CDR3 sequence is 17 residues long. In nucleotides, the CDR3 is TGTGCCAGCAGCCAAGGGCAGGGGGCATTAGGCAATCAGCCCCAGCATTTT. Translating gives CASSQGQGALGNQPQHF.

V is TRBV5-1 and J is TRBJ2-1; 11 positions match TRBD1. The trim removed 6 bases at V and 4 bases at J, leaving 9 bases unmatched. CDR1 is SGHRS, CDR2 YFSETQ, per germline. The CDR3 length is 16 residues. CDR3 coding DNA: TGCGCCAGCACCCGAGGGGGACAGGGGGGTTACAATGAGCAGTTCTTC. Protein product: CASTRGGQGGYNEQFF.

This chain connects TRBV19 to TRBJ1-1, with D unresolved. V dropped 0 bases and J dropped 5 bases, with 10 bases sitting between them. The CDR3 contains 14 residues. Germline assignment: CDR1 LNHDA and CDR2 SQIVND (reference sequence). DNA of the CDR3: TGTGCCAGTAGTATAGATGACTTCGCGACTGAAGCTTTCTTT. Amino acid sequence: CASSIDDFATEAFF.

J is TRBJ1-4 and V is TRBV7-9; TRBD1 matches 10 bases. This CDR3 spans 17 amino acids. Germline V gene sequence: CDR1 SEHNR, CDR2 FQNEAQ (reference sequence). The V segment lost 2 bases and the J segment 1 base; nucleotides outside the gene matches: 4. The CDR3: CASSLWTGGRTNEKLFF. The CDR3 coding sequence is TGTGCCAGCAGCTTATGGACAGGGGGAAGAACTAATGAAAAACTGTTTTTT.

The J gene is TRBJ2-1, the V gene TRBV10-3, with 9 positions matching TRBD1. V shed 4 bases and J 2 bases; nucleotides not matched to a gene: 6. The CDR3 is made up of 16 amino acids. Per the germline V gene, CDR1 is ENHRY and CDR2 is SYGVKD. CDR3 sequence (DNA): TGTGCCATCAGTGGGCCCGGGACAGGGCCCTACAATGAGCAGTTCTTC. It encodes CAISGPGTGPYNEQFF.

This chain uses TRBV7-2 with TRBJ2-7; a possible D gene is TRBD1 (6 bases). The V gene lost 5 bases and the J gene lost 5 bases, with 10 bases spanning the gap. CDR1 is SGHTA and CDR2 is FQGNSA in the germline V gene. The CDR3 spans 12 residues. CDR3 residues: CASSNRANEQYF. Here the CDR3 DNA reads TGTGCCAGCAGCAACAGGGCCAACGAGCAGTACTTC. The full variable domain, rest sourced from reference TRBV7-2 and TRBJ2-7, is GAGVSQSPSNKVTEKGKDVELRCDPISGHTALYWYRQSLGQGLEFLIYFQGNSAPDKSGLPSDRFSAERTGGSVSTLTIQRTQQEDSAVYLCASSNRANEQYFGPGTRLTVT.

The chain is built from TRBV4-3 and TRBJ1-1, with a weak D call TRBD1 (5 bases). The V end was cut by 4 bases, the J end by 0 bases, with 9 bases between. The CDR3 has 14 residues. Looked up from germline, CDR1 is LGHNA and CDR2 is YSLEER. CDR3 DNA sequence: TGCGCCAGCAGCCGAGACAGAATGAACACTGAAGCTTTCTTT. This sequence encodes CASSRDRMNTEAFF.

The chain is built from TRBV9 and TRBJ2-2; 8 bases match TRBD1. The CDR3 contains 18 residues. After removal of 0 bases from V and 6 bases from J, the junction contained 13 bases not matched to a gene. Germline V lookup: CDR1 SGDLS, CDR2 YYNGEE. CDR3 DNA: TGTGCCAGCAGCGTAGAAGATTGGACAGGGTGGGGGTCCGGGGAGCTGTTTTTT. This sequence encodes CASSVEDWTGWGSGELFF.

The chain combines TRBV12-3 or TRBV12-4 with TRBJ2-3, with D hard to call. The CDR3 covers 13 residues. Trimming took off 8 bases at V and 3 bases at J, with 12 bases between the two ends. CDR3 sequence: CASAVAGTDTQYF. The CDR3 nucleotides read TGTGCCAGCGCCGTGGCCGGGACAGATACGCAGTATTTT.

V is TRBV24-1 and J is TRBJ1-4, with D hard to call. The CDR3 consists of 13 residues. V was cut by 2 bases and J by 6 bases, with 6 bases left in between. Germline CDR1 and CDR2: KGHDR and SFDVKD. The CDR3 DNA reads TGTGCCACCAGTGATTCGCTCTATGAAAAACTGTTTTTT. Translation: CATSDSLYEKLFF.

The chain employs TRBV6-5 and TRBJ2-3; D is undetermined. The V gene's germline CDR1 is MNHEY and CDR2 SVGAGI. This CDR3 is built from 13 residues. V lost 6 bases, J lost 1 base, and 8 bases lay in between. The chain's CDR3 is CASRRAGTDTQYF. The CDR3 nucleotides read TGTGCCAGCAGACGGGCGGGCACAGATACGCAGTATTTT.